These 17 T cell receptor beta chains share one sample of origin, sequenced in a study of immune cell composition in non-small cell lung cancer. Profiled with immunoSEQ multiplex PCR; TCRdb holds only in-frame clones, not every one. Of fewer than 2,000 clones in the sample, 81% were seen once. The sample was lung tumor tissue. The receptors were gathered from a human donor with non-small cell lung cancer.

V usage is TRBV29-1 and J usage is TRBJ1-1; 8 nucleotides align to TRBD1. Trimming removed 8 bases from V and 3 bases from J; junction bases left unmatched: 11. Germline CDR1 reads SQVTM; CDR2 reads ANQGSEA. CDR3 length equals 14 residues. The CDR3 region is CSSSGGGWDTEAFF. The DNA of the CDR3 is TGCAGCTCCTCAGGGGGCGGGTGGGACACTGAAGCTTTCTTT.

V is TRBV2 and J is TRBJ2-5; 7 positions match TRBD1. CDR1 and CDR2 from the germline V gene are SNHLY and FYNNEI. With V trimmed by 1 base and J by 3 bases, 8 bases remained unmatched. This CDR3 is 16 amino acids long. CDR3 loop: CASSEVGTVHEETQYF. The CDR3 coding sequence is TGTGCCAGCAGTGAAGTCGGGACAGTCCACGAAGAGACCCAGTACTTC.

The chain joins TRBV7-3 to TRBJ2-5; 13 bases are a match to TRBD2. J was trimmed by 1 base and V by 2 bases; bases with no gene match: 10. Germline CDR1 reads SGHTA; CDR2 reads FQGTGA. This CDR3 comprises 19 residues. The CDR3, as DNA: TGTGCCAGCAGCTTAGGACTAGCGGGAGAGGTTAACCGCCAAGAGACCCAGTACTTC. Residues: CASSLGLAGEVNRQETQYF.

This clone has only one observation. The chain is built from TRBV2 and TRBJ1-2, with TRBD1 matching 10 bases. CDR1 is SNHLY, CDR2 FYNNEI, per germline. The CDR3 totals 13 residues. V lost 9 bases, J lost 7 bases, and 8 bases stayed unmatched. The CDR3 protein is CARTGTGVSGYTF. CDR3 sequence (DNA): TGTGCCAGGACCGGGACAGGGGTTTCTGGCTACACCTTC.

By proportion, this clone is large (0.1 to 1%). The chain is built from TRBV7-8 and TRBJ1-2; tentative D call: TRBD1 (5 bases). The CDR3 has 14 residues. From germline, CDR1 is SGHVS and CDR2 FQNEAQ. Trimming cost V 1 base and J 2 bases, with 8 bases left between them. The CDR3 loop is CASSLGSGNYGYTF. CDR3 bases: TGTGCCAGCAGCTTAGGGTCAGGGAACTATGGCTACACCTTC.

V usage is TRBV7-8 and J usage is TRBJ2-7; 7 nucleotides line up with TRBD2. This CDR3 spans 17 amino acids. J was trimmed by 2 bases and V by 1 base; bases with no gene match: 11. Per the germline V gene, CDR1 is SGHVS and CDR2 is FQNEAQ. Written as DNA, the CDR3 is TGTGCCAGCAGCTTAGGACTAGCCTCCGATACCCCCTACGAGCAGTACGTC. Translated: CASSLGLASDTPYEQYV.

The CDR3 reads CASRAAGNQPQHF. The CDR3, as DNA: TGTGCCAGCAGAGCGGCGGGAAATCAGCCCCAGCATTTT. The V gene is TRBV6-5, the J gene TRBJ1-5; D is uncertain. V was cut by 6 bases and J by 4 bases, with 10 bases left in between. The V gene's germline CDR1 is MNHEY and CDR2 SVGAGI. This CDR3 region has 13 residues.

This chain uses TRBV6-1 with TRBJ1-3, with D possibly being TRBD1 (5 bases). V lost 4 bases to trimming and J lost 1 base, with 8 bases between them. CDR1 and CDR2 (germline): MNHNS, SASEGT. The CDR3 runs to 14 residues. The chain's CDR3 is CASSAGISGNTIYF. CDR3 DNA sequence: TGTGCCAGCAGTGCAGGGATTTCTGGAAACACCATATATTTT.

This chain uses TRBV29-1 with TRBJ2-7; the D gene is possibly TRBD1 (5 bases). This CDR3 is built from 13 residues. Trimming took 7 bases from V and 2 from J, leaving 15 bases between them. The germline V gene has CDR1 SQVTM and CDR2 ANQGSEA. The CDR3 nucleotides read TGCAGCGGTGTGACAGACAGTCCCTACGAGCAGTACTTC. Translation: CSGVTDSPYEQYF.

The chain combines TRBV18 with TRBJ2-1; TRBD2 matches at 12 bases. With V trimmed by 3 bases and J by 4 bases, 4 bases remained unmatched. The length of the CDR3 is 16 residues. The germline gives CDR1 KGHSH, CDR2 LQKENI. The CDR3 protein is CASSPRTSGTYNEQFF. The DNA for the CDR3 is TGTGCCAGCTCACCCCGGACTAGCGGGACTTACAATGAGCAGTTCTTC.

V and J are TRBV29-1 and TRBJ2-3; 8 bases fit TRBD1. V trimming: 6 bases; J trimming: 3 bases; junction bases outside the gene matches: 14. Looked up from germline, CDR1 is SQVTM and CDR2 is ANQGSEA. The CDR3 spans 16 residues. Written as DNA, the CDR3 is TGCAGCGTCGCCGGGACAGGAGGGGGACGGACAGATACGCAGTATTTT. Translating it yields CSVAGTGGGRTDTQYF.

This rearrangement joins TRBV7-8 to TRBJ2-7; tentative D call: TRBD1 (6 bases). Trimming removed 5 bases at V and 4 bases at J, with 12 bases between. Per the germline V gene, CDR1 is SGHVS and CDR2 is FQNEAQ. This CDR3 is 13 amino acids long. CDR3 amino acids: CASSPRGRYEQYV. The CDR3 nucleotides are TGTGCCAGCAGCCCCAGGGGTCGGTACGAGCAGTACGTC.

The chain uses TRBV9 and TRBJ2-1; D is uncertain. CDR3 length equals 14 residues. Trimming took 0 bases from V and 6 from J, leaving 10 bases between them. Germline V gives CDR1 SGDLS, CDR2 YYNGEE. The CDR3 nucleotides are TGTGCCAGCAGCGTAGCCCAGTTCGCCAATGAGCAGTTCTTC. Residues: CASSVAQFANEQFF.

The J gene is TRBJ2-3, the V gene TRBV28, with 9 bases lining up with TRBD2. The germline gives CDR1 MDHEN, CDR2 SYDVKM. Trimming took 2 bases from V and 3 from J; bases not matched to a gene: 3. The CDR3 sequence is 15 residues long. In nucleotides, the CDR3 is TGTGCCAGCAGTTTAGGCAGCGGGAGGACAGATACGCAGTATTTT. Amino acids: CASSLGSGRTDTQYF.

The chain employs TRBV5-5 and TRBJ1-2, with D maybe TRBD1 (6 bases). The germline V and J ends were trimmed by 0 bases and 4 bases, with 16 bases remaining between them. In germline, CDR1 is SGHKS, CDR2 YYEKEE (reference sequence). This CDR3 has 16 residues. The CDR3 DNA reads TGTGCCAGCAGCTTGGGGGACCTTGGGGGCTCCTATGGCTACACCTTC. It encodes CASSLGDLGGSYGYTF.

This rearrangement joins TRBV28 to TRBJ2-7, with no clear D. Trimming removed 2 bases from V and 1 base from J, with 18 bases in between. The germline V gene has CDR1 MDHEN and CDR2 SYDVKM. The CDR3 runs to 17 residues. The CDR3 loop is CASSLTPLYGASYEQYF. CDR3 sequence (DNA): TGTGCCAGCAGTTTAACCCCCCTCTATGGTGCATCCTACGAGCAGTACTTC.

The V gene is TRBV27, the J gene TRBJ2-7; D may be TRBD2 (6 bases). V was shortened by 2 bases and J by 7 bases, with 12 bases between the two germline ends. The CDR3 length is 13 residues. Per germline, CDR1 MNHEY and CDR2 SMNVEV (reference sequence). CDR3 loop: CASSLGSGLEQYF. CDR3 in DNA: TGTGCCAGCAGTTTAGGAAGCGGGCTAGAGCAGTACTTC.